This T cell receptor (beta chain) comes out of a study of OX40 agonist ivuxolimab in advanced cancers. Background on the study: Clinicians treated patients with ivuxolimab, an agonistic anti-OX40 (CD134) antibody. The dose of intravenous ivuxolimab that patients received every 2 weeks ranged from 0.01 to 10 mg/kg. Every patient in dose escalation had hepatocellular carcinoma, melanoma, renal cell or head and neck cancer. Prior therapy, whether anti-PD-1, anti-PD-L1 or anti-CTLA-4, was allowed, and more than 35% had some.

Sequenced by immunoSEQ multiplex PCR; TCRdb stores in-frame clones only, minus some. The sample consists of about 83,000 clones, about 80% of them appearing once. Germline CDR1 and CDR2: SGDLS and YYNGEE. With 3 bases clipped from V and 5 bases from J, the junction kept 13 bases outside the gene matches. The CDR3 extends over 16 amino acids. The chain is built from TRBV9 and TRBJ2-5; 7 bases line up with TRBD2. This specimen consisted of CD4+ or CD8+ T cells sorted from blood, obtained in a trial of the OX40 agonist ivuxolimab. The sequence was obtained from an adult with an advanced solid tumor such as melanoma, head and neck, liver or kidney cancer. CDR3 in amino acids: CASSAVLGLRGETQYF. The DNA for the CDR3 is TGTGCCAGCAGCGCCGTCCTTGGGTTGCGGGGGGAGACCCAGTACTTC. The full variable domain, with the rest looked up from reference TRBV9 and TRBJ2-5, is DSGVTQTPKHLITATGQRVTLRCSPRSGDLSVYWYQQSLDQGLQFLIQYYNGEERAKGNILERFSAQQFPDLHSELNLSSLELGDSALYFCASSAVLGLRGETQYFGPGTRLLVL.